Shown below are 17 T cell receptor beta chains from a single sample sequenced in a study of blood T cell repertoires in COVID-19. The method was immunoSEQ multiplex PCR; TCRdb's version includes in-frame clones alone and lacks a portion of them. The table has around 330,000 clones, 88% seen once; the top ten hold 1.5% to 2%. Sequenced input: peripheral blood. The receptors were sampled from a woman in her twenties or thirties with COVID-19, enrolled during active disease.

The chain links TRBV5-1 to TRBJ2-3; D might be TRBD1 (5 bases). Germline V gives CDR1 SGHRS, CDR2 YFSETQ. The CDR3 length is 16 residues. V was shortened by 3 bases and J by 0 bases, with 14 bases between the two germline ends. CDR3 sequence: CASSSGHPPSTDTQYF. CDR3 bases: TGCGCCAGCAGCTCCGGACATCCTCCTAGCACAGATACGCAGTATTTT.

This rearrangement joins TRBV27 to TRBJ2-2; 9 nucleotides line up with TRBD2. The CDR3 runs 16 residues. Trimming at V came to 5 bases and at J to 7 bases, leaving 11 bases not matched to a gene. Looked up from germline, CDR1 is MNHEY and CDR2 is SMNVEV (reference sequence). The CDR3 nucleotides read TGTGCCAGCAGTGAACTTAGCGGGGGTGGTGTCGGGGAGCTGTTTTTT. Amino acid sequence: CASSELSGGGVGELFF.

The chain has TRBV6-1 and TRBJ2-4, with 12 bases lining up with TRBD2. Per the germline V gene, CDR1 is MNHNS and CDR2 is SASEGT. The junction had 13 bases not matched to a gene; V was cut back by 2 bases and J by 2 bases. The CDR3 is 20 residues long. CDR3 residues: CASSEWTGLTSGGSKNIQYF. The CDR3 DNA sequence: TGTGCCAGCAGTGAATGGACAGGGTTGACTAGCGGGGGTTCCAAAAACATTCAGTACTTC.

The rearrangement joins TRBV6-5 to TRBJ1-4; no reliable D call. CDR3 size: 15 residues. Trimming shortened V by 6 bases and J by 0 bases, and 11 bases separated the two germline ends. Germline loops: CDR1 MNHEY, CDR2 SVGAGI. The CDR3 spells CASSPRQSTNEKLFF. In DNA form, the CDR3 reads TGTGCCAGCAGCCCAAGACAATCAACTAATGAAAAACTGTTTTTT.

The chain recombines TRBV9 with TRBJ1-1; the D is unclear. This CDR3 is 13 amino acids long. Trimming stripped 7 bases from V and 2 bases from J, with 12 bases between. Germline V lookup: CDR1 SGDLS, CDR2 YYNGEE. Here the CDR3 reads CASGFGVNTEAFF. CDR3 nucleotide sequence: TGTGCCAGCGGCTTTGGTGTAAACACTGAAGCTTTCTTT.

The count of this clone is one. This chain connects TRBV11-2 to TRBJ1-4; no reliable D call. This CDR3 comprises 15 residues. With 5 bases removed from V and 4 bases from J, the gap between germline ends came to 14 bases. CDR1 and CDR2 from the germline V gene are SGHAT and FQNNGV. Here the CDR3 reads CASSARPGLNEKLFF. DNA of the CDR3: TGTGCCAGCAGCGCCCGTCCGGGTCTTAATGAAAAACTGTTTTTT. Filled out from reference TRBV11-2 and TRBJ1-4, the complete variable domain reads EAGVAQSPRYKIIEKRQSVAFWCNPISGHATLYWYQQILGQGPKLLIQFQNNGVVDDSQLPKDRFSAERLKGVDSTLKIQPAKLEDSAVYLCASSARPGLNEKLFFGSGTQLSVL.

This sequence joins TRBV5-4 and TRBJ2-7; TRBD1 agrees at 7 bases. The CDR3 runs 14 residues. The trim removed 3 bases at V and 4 bases at J, leaving 7 bases unmatched. Germline V lookup: CDR1 SGHNT, CDR2 YYREEE (reference sequence). The CDR3 loop reads CASSSQGSPYEQYF. CDR3 nucleotides: TGTGCCAGCAGCTCACAGGGGTCCCCGTACGAGCAGTACTTC.

This clone was counted a single time. The J gene is TRBJ2-7, the V gene TRBV28; 13 bases agree with TRBD2. The germline CDR1 and CDR2 sequences are MDHEN and SYDVKM. The V gene end was trimmed by 6 bases and the J gene end by 1 base; junction bases not matched to a gene: 3. The length of the CDR3 is 15 residues. The CDR3 here is CASRPTSGGSYEQYV. The CDR3 nucleotides read TGTGCCAGCAGGCCGACTAGCGGGGGGTCCTACGAGCAGTACGTC.

The J gene is TRBJ2-5, the V gene TRBV4-1, with TRBD2 identical over 8 bases. This CDR3 has 17 residues. The V gene end was trimmed by 4 bases and the J gene end by 4 bases; junction bases not matched to a gene: 14. CDR1 is MGHRA and CDR2 is YSYEKL in the germline V gene. The chain's CDR3 is CASSLLSVGGAGETQYF. As DNA, the CDR3 is TGCGCCAGCAGCCTACTCAGCGTCGGGGGGGCAGGAGAGACCCAGTACTTC.

This clone was seen just once. The chain is built from TRBV5-1 and TRBJ1-2; perhaps TRBD1 as D (6 bases). Trimming took off 4 bases at V and 0 bases at J, with 10 bases between the two ends. This CDR3 region has 14 residues. Germline V gene sequence: CDR1 SGHRS, CDR2 YFSETQ. The CDR3 sequence is CASSPDRSNYGYTF. CDR3 DNA: TGCGCCAGCAGCCCGGACAGATCTAACTATGGCTACACCTTC.

This chain's CDR3 is CASSSVSGANVLTF. CDR3 sequence (DNA): TGTGCCAGCAGTTCGGTGTCTGGGGCCAACGTCCTGACTTTC. The V gene is TRBV6-5, the J gene TRBJ2-6, with D unclear. The germline V gene encodes CDR1 MNHEY and CDR2 SVGAGI. The CDR3 has 14 amino acids. The ends were cut back, 4 bases at V and 1 base at J, with 5 bases in the middle.

The chain combines TRBV6-5 with TRBJ2-1; D might be TRBD1 (5 bases). Germline values: CDR1 MNHEY, CDR2 SVGAGI. V gave up 5 bases and J gave up 0 bases, with 11 bases separating them. CDR3 length: 15 residues. The CDR3 DNA reads TGTGCCAGCAGTCGGACACCGAGCTCCTACAATGAGCAGTTCTTC. Its protein is CASSRTPSSYNEQFF.

The chain employs TRBV13 and TRBJ1-2; the D gene is possibly TRBD1 (6 bases). In germline, CDR1 is PRHDT, CDR2 FYEKMQ (reference sequence). The CDR3 has 17 amino acids. Deletions cut 4 bases from V and 0 bases from J, with 18 bases between. The CDR3 is CASSSTGWESTNYGYTF. The CDR3 DNA follows: TGTGCCAGCAGCTCAACAGGGTGGGAGTCAACTAACTATGGCTACACCTTC. Based on the CDR3 plus reference TRBV13 and TRBJ1-2, the full variable domain is AAGVIQSPRHLIKEKRETATLKCYPIPRHDTVYWYQQGPGQDPQFLISFYEKMQSDKGSIPDRFSAQQFSDYHSELNMSSLELGDSALYFCASSSTGWESTNYGYTFGSGTRLTVV.

The chain couples TRBV2 to TRBJ2-3, with no clear D. The germline V gene has CDR1 SNHLY and CDR2 FYNNEI. V was shortened by 7 bases and J by 7 bases, with 12 bases between the two germline ends. The CDR3 spans 12 residues. In DNA form, the CDR3 reads TGTGCCAGCACCCCAGGTGTTTATACGCAGTATTTT. It translates to CASTPGVYTQYF.

The CDR3 DNA sequence: TGTGCCAGCAGCTTGTCCAGGAACACTGAAGCTTTCTTT. Translated: CASSLSRNTEAFF. The chain carries TRBV5-5 and TRBJ1-1; D gene unclear. The CDR3 has 13 amino acids. CDR1 and CDR2 from the germline V gene are SGHKS and YYEKEE (reference sequence). The V end lost 1 base, the J end lost 1 base, and 5 bases lay between the germline ends.

The chain carries TRBV20-1 and TRBJ1-3; D uncertain. Germline values: CDR1 DFQATT, CDR2 SNEGSKA (reference sequence). The ends were cut back, 3 bases at V and 2 bases at J, with 11 bases in the middle. The CDR3 sequence is 14 residues long. The CDR3 region is CSASLGGPGNTIYF. As DNA, the CDR3 is TGCAGTGCTAGTTTGGGTGGGCCTGGAAACACCATATATTTT.

The chain couples TRBV11-3 to TRBJ1-2; D uncertain. Germline V gene lookup returns CDR1 SGHNT and CDR2 YENEEA. CDR3 size: 13 residues. Between the trimmed V and J ends, which lost 4 bases and 5 bases, there was a span of 11 bases. CDR3 DNA: TGTGCCAGCAGCTCCCGCCGGGAATATGGCTACACCTTC. It is translated as CASSSRREYGYTF.